This TCR beta chain originates from a study of neurological immune-mediated disorders. Germline V gene data show CDR1 as SQVTM and CDR2 as ANQGSEA. The CDR3 length is 13 residues. 5'RACE generated cDNA with 10-nucleotide random UMIs. TCRdb redid the calling of the 5' RACE reads with MiXCR, one entry per CDR3 protein. The sample carries tens of thousands of distinct CDR3 sequences, about 9.4% recorded once. Time point meaning: longitudinal time-point 1 (baseline). PBMCs stored at -80 C, 2 million in total, were the source of the unsorted libraries. This clonotype was observed many times. One end of the junction fails to match germline, which may point to a read error.

This clonotype was sampled from a man aged 25 to 40 in good health. The chain joins TRBV29-1 to TRBJ2-1; D perhaps matches TRBD2 (6 bases). Material: PBMCs. In DNA form, the CDR3 reads TGCAGCGTCGAAGGGACTGACAACAATGAGCAGTTCTTC. Translated: CSVEGTDNNEQFF.